This T cell receptor beta chain was recovered during a study of CD8 T cells in ankylosing spondylitis. Study-wide points: Blood from ankylosing spondylitis patients appeared to carry a characteristic eight-variant TCR beta motif. Some of these motif variants have turned up before, in reports on reactive arthritis synovial fluid and blood.

TCR beta libraries were made by quantitative 5'-RACE with molecular barcodes. TCRdb re-called the 5' RACE reads through MiXCR, storing one row per CDR3 protein. The sample has some 840,000 distinct CDR3 sequences; 12% are singletons. The V end was cut by 0 bases, the J end by 5 bases, with 11 bases between. This CDR3 is built from 14 residues. Germline lookup yields CDR1 SGHRS and CDR2 YFSETQ. This clonotype was observed a few times. Its antigen remains unidentified. This sequence was found in a male donor with ankylosing spondylitis. This chain connects TRBV5-1 to TRBJ2-5; D perhaps matches TRBD1 (5 bases). The specimen sequenced was blood, either unsorted or a sorted T cell fraction (not recorded which). CDR3: CASSLGQRRETQYF. CDR3 coding DNA: TGCGCCAGCAGCTTGGGACAGCGTAGGGAGACCCAGTACTTC.